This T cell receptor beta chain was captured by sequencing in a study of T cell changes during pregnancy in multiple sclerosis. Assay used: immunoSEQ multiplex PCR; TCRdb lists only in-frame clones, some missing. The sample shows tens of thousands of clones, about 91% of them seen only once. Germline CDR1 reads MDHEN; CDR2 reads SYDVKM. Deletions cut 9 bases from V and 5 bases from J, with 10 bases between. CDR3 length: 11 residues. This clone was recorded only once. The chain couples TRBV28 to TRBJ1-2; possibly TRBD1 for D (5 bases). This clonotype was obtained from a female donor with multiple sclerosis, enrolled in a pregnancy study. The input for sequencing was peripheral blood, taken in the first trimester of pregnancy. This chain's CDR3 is CASSKGYGYTF. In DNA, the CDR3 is TGTGCCAGTTCCAAGGGGTATGGCTACACCTTC.